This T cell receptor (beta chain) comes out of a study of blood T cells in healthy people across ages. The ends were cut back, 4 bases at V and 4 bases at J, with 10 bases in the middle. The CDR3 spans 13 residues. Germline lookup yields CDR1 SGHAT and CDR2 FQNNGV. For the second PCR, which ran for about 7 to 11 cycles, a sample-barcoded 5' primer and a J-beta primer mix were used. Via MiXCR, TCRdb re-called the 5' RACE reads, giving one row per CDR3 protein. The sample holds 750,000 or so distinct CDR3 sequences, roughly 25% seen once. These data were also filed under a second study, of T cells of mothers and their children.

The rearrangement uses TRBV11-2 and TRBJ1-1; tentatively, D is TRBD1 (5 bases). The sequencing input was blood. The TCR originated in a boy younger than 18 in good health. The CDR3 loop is CASSSQGFTEAFF. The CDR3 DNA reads TGTGCCAGCAGCTCTCAGGGATTCACTGAAGCTTTCTTT. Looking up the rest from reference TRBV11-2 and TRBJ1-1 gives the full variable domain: EAGVAQSPRYKIIEKRQSVAFWCNPISGHATLYWYQQILGQGPKLLIQFQNNGVVDDSQLPKDRFSAERLKGVDSTLKIQPAKLEDSAVYLCASSSQGFTEAFFGQGTRLTVV.